The present entry profiles one T cell receptor (beta chain) with its context. The antigen is undetermined. The data originate from a study of post-analysis software for immune sequencing data. Overall study findings and caveats: The study found TRBV5-6, TRBV5-1 and TRBV20-1 among about five TRBV segments more frequent in patients than controls.

Germline V gives CDR1 SGHTS, CDR2 YDEGEE. Trimming at V came to 5 bases and at J to 8 bases, leaving 10 bases not matched to a gene. This CDR3 is built from 15 residues. Unique-molecular-identifier-tagged TCR beta cDNA libraries were used. TCRdb processed the PCR reads anew with MiXCR; each CDR3 protein has one entry. The sample includes about 800,000 distinct CDR3 sequences, 30% of them seen just once. The genes are TRBV5-8 and TRBJ1-4, with TRBD1 matching over 9 bases. This clonotype was obtained from a girl aged 10 to 17 with multiple sclerosis. Sequencing was performed on blood. CDR3 residues: CASSSPGQGREKLFF. CDR3 in DNA: TGTGCCAGCAGTTCTCCGGGACAGGGTCGCGAAAAACTGTTTTTT. Using reference TRBV5-8 and TRBJ1-4 for the parts outside the CDR3, the full variable domain is EAGVTQSPTHLIKTRGQQATLRCSPISGHTSVYWYQQALGLGLQFLLWYDEGEERNRGNFPPRFSGRQFPNYSSELNVNALELEDSALYLCASSSPGQGREKLFFGSGTQLSVL.